The text below deals with one T cell receptor beta chain. Its antigen is not identified. This record belongs to a study of T cell responses to AZD1222 COVID-19 vaccine. Broader study findings: CD4 TCRs linked to vaccination spanned spike, dominating at 160-218 and 743-854. Targets within unmutated variant regions were reportedly found for nearly half of spike-specific TCRs. The donors showed a predominance of white British ancestry and of females, with possible underestimation of clonal diversity.

The V end lost 3 bases, the J end lost 1 base, and 6 bases lay between the germline ends. Germline values: CDR1 MNHEY, CDR2 SMNVEV (reference sequence). CDR3 length: 13 residues. Generated by immunoSEQ multiplex PCR, the TCRdb table keeps only in-frame clones and is missing some. The profile covers 100,000 to 150,000 clones, with more than 75% appearing a single time and less than 11% taken by the ten largest. The receptor's source is an adult in good health. Sequencing was performed on peripheral blood, taken on day 0 of AZD1222 vaccination. The chain couples TRBV27 to TRBJ2-5; D remains ambiguous. The CDR3 nucleotides read TGTGCCAGCAGTTTTCAGATCCAAGAGACCCAGTACTTC. Its translation is CASSFQIQETQYF.